The rows below give T cell receptor beta chains drawn from one sample of a study of cytomegalovirus exposure and HLA in healthy donors. Data came from immunoSEQ multiplex PCR; TCRdb stores just in-frame clones and leaves some out. The repertoire has approximately 190,000 clones, approximately 80% of them found once; the top ten carry about 2.4%. Sequenced: PBMCs. Receptors originate from a woman aged 50 to 60 in good health and CMV-seropositive. Both conserved end residues are part of each CDR3. Fields, in order: clone size, J gene, V gene, D gene, CDR3 DNA, CDR3 protein. The D gene is left open where the match is weak. Clone size is stated in some rows and not others, as once, few, many or a class when expanded.

size: -
J: TRBJ1-4
V: TRBV7-9
D: TRBD1
DNA: TGTGCCAGCAGCTTGGGACAGGGGTTTAATGAAAAACTGTTTTTT
CDR3: CASSLGQGFNEKLFF

size: -
J: TRBJ1-5
V: TRBV2
D: -
DNA: TGTGCCAGCAGTGGGCGGAGGGCTAATCAGCCCCAGCATTTT
CDR3: CASSGRRANQPQHF

size: few
J: TRBJ1-4
V: TRBV6-5
D: -
DNA: TGTGCCAGCAGCCCGGACTCCCTTCGGGAAAAACTGTTTTTT
CDR3: CASSPDSLREKLFF

size: -
J: TRBJ2-7
V: TRBV6-1
D: -
DNA: TGTGCCAGCAGTGAAAGGAGGGTTCCGTCACCTACTGAGCAGTACTTC
CDR3: CASSERRVPSPTEQYF

size: -
J: TRBJ1-6
V: TRBV19
D: TRBD1
DNA: TGTGCCAGTAAGAGGGACAGAAATTCACCCCTCCACTTT
CDR3: CASKRDRNSPLHF

size: -
J: TRBJ2-1
V: TRBV19
D: TRBD2
DNA: TGTGCCAGTAGTAATCGTCTAGCGGGGGCCAGCTCCTACAATGAGCAGTTCTTC
CDR3: CASSNRLAGASSYNEQFF

size: -
J: TRBJ1-1
V: TRBV20-1
D: -
DNA: TGCAGTGCTTCGCGGGTCGCTGAAGCTTTCTTT
CDR3: CSASRVAEAFF

size: -
J: TRBJ2-1
V: TRBV27
D: TRBD2
DNA: TGTGCCAGCAGTTTATACCCTAGCGGGGGATACAATGAGCAGTTCTTC
CDR3: CASSLYPSGGYNEQFF

size: -
J: TRBJ2-7
V: TRBV18
D: -
DNA: TGTGCCAGCTCACCAAATACTGACGAGCAGTACTTC
CDR3: CASSPNTDEQYF

size: -
J: TRBJ2-2
V: TRBV4-1
D: -
DNA: TGCGCCAGCAGCCCCATCGGCAGGGTTAACACCGGGGAGCTGTTTTTT
CDR3: CASSPIGRVNTGELFF

size: -
J: TRBJ2-5
V: TRBV7-9
D: -
DNA: TGTGCCAGCGGCAGGACACAAGAGACCCAGTACTTC
CDR3: CASGRTQETQYF

size: -
J: TRBJ2-7
V: TRBV4-3
D: -
DNA: TGCGCCAGCAGCCAAGGGGGGGTGGGTGTCGAGCAGTACTTC
CDR3: CASSQGGVGVEQYF

size: -
J: TRBJ1-4
V: TRBV11-3
D: TRBD1
DNA: TGTGCCAGCAGCCGGGCTGGACAGGGATATGAAAAACTGTTTTTT
CDR3: CASSRAGQGYEKLFF

size: -
J: TRBJ2-1
V: TRBV6-5
D: TRBD2
DNA: TGTGCCAGCACCCGACTAGCATCCCCCTACAATGAGCAGTTCTTC
CDR3: CASTRLASPYNEQFF

size: -
J: TRBJ2-3
V: TRBV9
D: TRBD1
DNA: TGTGCCAGCAGCGTAACAGGGGTTAGCACAGATACGCAGTATTTT
CDR3: CASSVTGVSTDTQYF

size: -
J: TRBJ2-1
V: TRBV30
D: TRBD1
DNA: TGTGCCTGGAGCGAGGGACAGATATACAATGAGCAGTTCTTC
CDR3: CAWSEGQIYNEQFF

size: -
J: TRBJ2-7
V: TRBV5-1
D: -
DNA: TGCGCCAGCACGAATCCGGGGGGCATTTACGAGCAGTACTTC
CDR3: CASTNPGGIYEQYF

size: -
J: TRBJ1-6
V: TRBV7-2
D: -
DNA: TGTGCCAGCAGCTTAGCGCTCGGTAATTCACCCCTCCACTTT
CDR3: CASSLALGNSPLHF

size: -
J: TRBJ1-1
V: TRBV5-1
D: TRBD1
DNA: TGCGCCAGCAGCTTGGCCGGACAGGGGGAGGGCACTGAAGCTTTCTTT
CDR3: CASSLAGQGEGTEAFF

size: few
J: TRBJ1-4
V: TRBV27
D: -
DNA: TGTGCCAGCAGTTCCCTAACAACTAATGAAAAACTGTTTTTT
CDR3: CASSSLTTNEKLFF

size: few
J: TRBJ2-7
V: TRBV9
D: TRBD2
DNA: TGTGCCAGCAGCGTAGAAGCGGGGGGCTACGAGCAGTACTTC
CDR3: CASSVEAGGYEQYF

size: -
J: TRBJ1-2
V: TRBV6-5
D: TRBD1
DNA: TGTGCCAGCAGTTACGACCTGACAGGGGGGTATGGCTACACCTTC
CDR3: CASSYDLTGGYGYTF

size: once
J: TRBJ2-5
V: TRBV4-2
D: TRBD2
DNA: TGTGCCAGCAGCCAAGACCCTAGCGGGGGACCATTGAGGACCCAGTACTTC
CDR3: CASSQDPSGGPLRTQYF

size: once
J: TRBJ1-1
V: TRBV5-1
D: -
DNA: TGCGCCAGCAGCTTGGGAGCGAACACTGAAGCTTTCTTT
CDR3: CASSLGANTEAFF

size: few
J: TRBJ2-7
V: TRBV11-1
D: TRBD2
DNA: TGTGCCAGCAGCTTGTCTAGCGGGGGGACCACCTACGAGCAGTACTTC
CDR3: CASSLSSGGTTYEQYF

size: once
J: TRBJ2-5
V: TRBV6-5
D: -
DNA: TGTGCCAGCAGTTCACGTCCATCCTCGCGCGAGACCCAGTACTTC
CDR3: CASSSRPSSRETQYF

size: once
J: TRBJ1-1
V: TRBV7-9
D: -
DNA: TGTGCCAGCAGCTTTCTTATGAACACTGAAGCTTTCTTT
CDR3: CASSFLMNTEAFF

size: -
J: TRBJ1-2
V: TRBV7-9
D: TRBD1
DNA: TGTGCCAGCAGCTTGGGCCAGGGGGACGATGGCTACACCTTC
CDR3: CASSLGQGDDGYTF

size: once
J: TRBJ1-2
V: TRBV7-9
D: TRBD1
DNA: TGTGCCAGCAGCTTTGCGGGGGGACAGTACTATGGCTACACCTTC
CDR3: CASSFAGGQYYGYTF

size: -
J: TRBJ2-7
V: TRBV6-5
D: TRBD2
DNA: TGTGCCAGCAGACGTAGCGGGGGACACGAGCAGTACTTC
CDR3: CASRRSGGHEQYF

size: -
J: TRBJ2-7
V: TRBV2
D: TRBD1
DNA: TGTGCCAGCAGTGGCGGGACAGGGCCCTACGAGCAGTACTTC
CDR3: CASSGGTGPYEQYF

size: -
J: TRBJ1-5
V: TRBV18
D: TRBD1
DNA: TGTGCCAGCTCACAAGGGACAGGGGGTTTCCAGCCCCAGCATTTT
CDR3: CASSQGTGGFQPQHF

size: -
J: TRBJ2-2
V: TRBV7-3
D: TRBD2
DNA: TGTGCCAGCAGCCCACAAGCGGGGGGGAACACCGGGGAGCTGTTTTTT
CDR3: CASSPQAGGNTGELFF

size: -
J: TRBJ2-1
V: TRBV25-1
D: TRBD2
DNA: TGTGCCAGCAGTGAAGGACTAGCGGGGGGCTATGAGCAGTTCTTC
CDR3: CASSEGLAGGYEQFF

size: -
J: TRBJ2-3
V: TRBV9
D: TRBD2
DNA: TGTGCCAGCAGCGTAGGTACTAGCGCAAGCACAGATACGCGGTATTTT
CDR3: CASSVGTSASTDTRYF

size: -
J: TRBJ1-1
V: TRBV4-1
D: TRBD1
DNA: TGTGCCAGCAGCCAAGTCGTGGGACAGGGGAATGAAGCTTTCTTT
CDR3: CASSQVVGQGNEAFF

size: -
J: TRBJ2-1
V: TRBV10-3
D: -
DNA: TGTGCCATCAGTGCAGGGCGCAATGAGCAGTTCTTC
CDR3: CAISAGRNEQFF

size: -
J: TRBJ2-7
V: TRBV7-2
D: -
DNA: TGTGCCAGCAGCTTAGATGGTTTGGAGGGGCGCGAGCAGTACTTC
CDR3: CASSLDGLEGREQYF

size: -
J: TRBJ1-1
V: TRBV6-5
D: TRBD1
DNA: TGTGCCAGCAGTCAGACAGGGGGCGCGAACACTGAAGCTTTCTTT
CDR3: CASSQTGGANTEAFF

size: -
J: TRBJ1-1
V: TRBV7-8
D: TRBD1
DNA: TGTGCCAGCACGGGACAGGGAAAAGGGACTGAAGCTTTCTTT
CDR3: CASTGQGKGTEAFF

size: -
J: TRBJ2-7
V: TRBV14
D: TRBD1
DNA: TGTGCCAGCAGCCGTCGACAGGGAGTCTACGAGCAGTACTTC
CDR3: CASSRRQGVYEQYF

size: -
J: TRBJ1-1
V: TRBV6-5
D: -
DNA: TGTGCCAGCAGTTACTTGGGCCAGAACACTGAAGCTTTCTTT
CDR3: CASSYLGQNTEAFF

size: -
J: TRBJ1-2
V: TRBV2
D: TRBD1
DNA: TGTGCCAGCAGCGGCAGGGGGCTGGGCTATGGCTACACCTTC
CDR3: CASSGRGLGYGYTF

size: once
J: TRBJ2-7
V: TRBV12-5
D: -
DNA: TGTGCTAGTGGGGGGCCTACCGCCTTCGAGCAGTACTTC
CDR3: CASGGPTAFEQYF

size: -
J: TRBJ2-7
V: TRBV2
D: TRBD2
DNA: TGTGCCAGCAGTGGACTAGCGGGGGGGCCTTCCGAGCAGTACTTC
CDR3: CASSGLAGGPSEQYF

size: -
J: TRBJ1-1
V: TRBV5-5
D: -
DNA: TGTGCCAGCAGTCGGCTGGAGGGGACTGAAGCTTTCTTT
CDR3: CASSRLEGTEAFF

size: -
J: TRBJ2-6
V: TRBV4-3
D: TRBD2
DNA: TGCGCCAGCAGCCGACCGGGGGGTCCTGGGGCCAACGTCCTGACTTTC
CDR3: CASSRPGGPGANVLTF

size: -
J: TRBJ2-5
V: TRBV7-3
D: TRBD1
DNA: TGTGCCAGCAGCTTGACAGGGATTTCGGAGACCCAGTACTTC
CDR3: CASSLTGISETQYF

size: -
J: TRBJ1-2
V: TRBV7-2
D: TRBD1
DNA: TGTGCCAGCAGCTTGGGACAGGGGGCGCTGAGCGGTGGCTACACCTTC
CDR3: CASSLGQGALSGGYTF

size: -
J: TRBJ2-7
V: TRBV7-3
D: -
DNA: TGTGCCAGCAGCTTAGGCGAAGGGGGGGAAATATTCTCCTACGAGCAGTACTTC
CDR3: CASSLGEGGEIFSYEQYF

size: -
J: TRBJ2-5
V: TRBV5-1
D: -
DNA: TGCGCCAGCAGCTTGAATTCTCTCTCGGAGACCCAGTACTTC
CDR3: CASSLNSLSETQYF

size: -
J: TRBJ2-5
V: TRBV5-1
D: TRBD2
DNA: TGCGCCAGCAGCTTGGATACTAGCGCCCAGACCCAGTACTTC
CDR3: CASSLDTSAQTQYF